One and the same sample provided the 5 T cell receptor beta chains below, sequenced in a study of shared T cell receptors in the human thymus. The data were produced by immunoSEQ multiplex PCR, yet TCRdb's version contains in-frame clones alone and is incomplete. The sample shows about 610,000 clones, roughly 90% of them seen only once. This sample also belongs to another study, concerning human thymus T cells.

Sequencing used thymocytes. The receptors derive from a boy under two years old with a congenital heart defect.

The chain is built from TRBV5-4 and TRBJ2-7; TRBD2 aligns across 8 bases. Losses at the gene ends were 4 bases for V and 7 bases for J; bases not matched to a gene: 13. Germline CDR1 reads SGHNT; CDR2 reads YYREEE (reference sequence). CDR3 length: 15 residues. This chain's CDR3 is CASSVTSGPVEEQYF. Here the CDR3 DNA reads TGTGCCAGCAGCGTCACTAGCGGCCCGGTTGAGGAGCAGTACTTC.

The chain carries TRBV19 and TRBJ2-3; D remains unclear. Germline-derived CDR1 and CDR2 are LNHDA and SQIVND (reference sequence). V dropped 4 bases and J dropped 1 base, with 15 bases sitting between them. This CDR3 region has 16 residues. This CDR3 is CASSKRDHQGTDTQYF. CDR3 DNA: TGTGCCAGTAGTAAAAGAGATCACCAGGGCACAGATACGCAGTATTTT.

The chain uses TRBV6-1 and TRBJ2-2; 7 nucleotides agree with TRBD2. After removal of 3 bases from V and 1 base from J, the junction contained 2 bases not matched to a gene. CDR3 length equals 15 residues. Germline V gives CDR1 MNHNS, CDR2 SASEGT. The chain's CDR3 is CASSEGGGNTGELFF. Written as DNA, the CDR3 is TGTGCCAGCAGTGAGGGCGGGGGGAACACCGGGGAGCTGTTTTTT.

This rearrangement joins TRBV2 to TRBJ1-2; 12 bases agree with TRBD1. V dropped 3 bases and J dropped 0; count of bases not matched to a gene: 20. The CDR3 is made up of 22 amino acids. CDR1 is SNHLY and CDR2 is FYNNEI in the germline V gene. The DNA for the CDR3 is TGTGCCAGCAGTGATAAGGGAGAGAAATCGGGACAGGGGGCGCCAACTAACTATGGCTACACCTTC. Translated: CASSDKGEKSGQGAPTNYGYTF.

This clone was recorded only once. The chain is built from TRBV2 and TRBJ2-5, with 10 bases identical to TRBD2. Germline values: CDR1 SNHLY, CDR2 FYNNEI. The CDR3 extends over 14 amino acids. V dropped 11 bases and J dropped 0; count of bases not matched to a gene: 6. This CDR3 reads CAGRTSGDQETQYF. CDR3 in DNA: TGTGCCGGAAGGACTAGCGGAGACCAAGAGACCCAGTACTTC.